This T cell receptor beta chain was captured in a study of cytomegalovirus exposure and HLA in healthy donors. The PCR employed 60 Vbeta primers together with 13 Jbeta primers. Using immunoSEQ multiplex PCR, the repertoire was profiled, and TCRdb retains in-frame clones only, with some absent. The sample consists of over 150,000 clones, about 80% of them appearing once. Germline assignment: CDR1 SQVTM and CDR2 ANQGSEA. The CDR3 runs 12 residues. Trimming took off 4 bases at V and 9 bases at J, with 14 bases between the two ends. V gene TRBV29-1 combines with J gene TRBJ2-3; D might be TRBD2 (7 bases). This receptor was taken from a young man in good health and CMV-seropositive. Material for sequencing was PBMCs. DNA for the CDR3: TGCAGCGTTGTTGGGGGGGGCGACACGCAGTATTTT. This sequence encodes CSVVGGGDTQYF.